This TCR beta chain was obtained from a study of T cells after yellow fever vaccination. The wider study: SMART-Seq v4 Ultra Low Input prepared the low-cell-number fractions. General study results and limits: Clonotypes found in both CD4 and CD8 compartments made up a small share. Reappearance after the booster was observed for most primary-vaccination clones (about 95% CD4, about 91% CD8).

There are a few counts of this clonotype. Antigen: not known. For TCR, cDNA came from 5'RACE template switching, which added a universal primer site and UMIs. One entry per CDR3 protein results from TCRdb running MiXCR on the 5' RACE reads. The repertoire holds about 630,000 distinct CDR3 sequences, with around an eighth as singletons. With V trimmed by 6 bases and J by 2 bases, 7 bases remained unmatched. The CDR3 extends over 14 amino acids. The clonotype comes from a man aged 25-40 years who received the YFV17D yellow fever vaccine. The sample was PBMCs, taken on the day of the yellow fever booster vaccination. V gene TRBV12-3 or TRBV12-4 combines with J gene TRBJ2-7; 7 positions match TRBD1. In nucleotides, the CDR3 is TGTGCCAGCAGCCAACGACAGGGCCCCTACGAGCAGTACTTC. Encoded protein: CASSQRQGPYEQYF.